Presented here are 27 T cell receptor beta chains from one specimen sequenced in a study of cytomegalovirus exposure and HLA in healthy donors. Primers: 60 Vbeta forward and 13 Jbeta reverse. Clones were sequenced by immunoSEQ multiplex PCR, and TCRdb holds only the in-frame ones, with some missing. In total, the table holds approximately 77,000 clones. The sample consisted of PBMCs. The receptors derive from a man younger than 40 in good health and CMV-seronegative.

The chain recombines TRBV9 with TRBJ1-2; maybe TRBD1 (5 bases). Germline V gene sequence: CDR1 SGDLS, CDR2 YYNGEE. V lost 0 bases and J lost 8, with 11 bases in between. The CDR3 consists of 13 residues. The CDR3 coding sequence is TGTGCCAGCAGCGTAGGTTCAGGGTTGGGCTACACCTTC. Translation: CASSVGSGLGYTF.

The rearrangement links TRBV9 to TRBJ2-1; D may be TRBD2 (6 bases). The CDR3 spans 14 residues. Trimming left V 0 bases short and J 10 bases short, with 14 bases between. CDR1 and CDR2 (germline): SGDLS, YYNGEE. DNA of the CDR3: TGTGCCAGCAGCGTAGGAGGTAGGAGCGGGGAGCAGTTCTTC. It translates to CASSVGGRSGEQFF.

The V and J genes are TRBV7-9 and TRBJ2-5; 9 positions agree with TRBD1. This CDR3 has 16 amino acids. CDR1 is SEHNR and CDR2 is FQNEAQ in the germline V gene (reference sequence). Unmatched junction bases numbered 12, after V lost 5 bases and J lost 5 bases. Here the CDR3 reads CASSLYRGHRGETQYF. The CDR3 nucleotides are TGTGCCAGCAGCCTTTACAGGGGGCACCGTGGGGAGACCCAGTACTTC. The full variable domain, its missing parts supplied by reference TRBV7-9 and TRBJ2-5, is DTGVSQNPRHKITKRGQNVTFRCDPISEHNRLYWYRQTLGQGPEFLTYFQNEAQLEKSRLLSDRFSAERPKGSFSTLEIQRTEQGDSAMYLCASSLYRGHRGETQYFGPGTRLLVL.

This sequence joins TRBV6-6 and TRBJ2-1; 14 bases agree with TRBD2. The V gene's germline CDR1 is MNHNY and CDR2 SVGAGI (reference sequence). This CDR3 is 15 amino acids long. V lost 6 bases and J lost 6; bases outside the gene matches: 4. CDR3 bases: TGTGCCAGCAGGGACGGGACTAGCGGGGGCAATGAGCAGTTCTTC. It is translated as CASRDGTSGGNEQFF.

The chain uses TRBV27 and TRBJ2-3, with a weak D call TRBD2 (5 bases). Germline V gene data show CDR1 as MNHEY and CDR2 as SMNVEV (reference sequence). The V end lost 2 bases, the J end lost 4 bases, and 10 bases lay between the germline ends. The CDR3 totals 14 residues. The CDR3, as DNA: TGTGCCAGCAGTTTAAGAGCGGACGCAGATACGCAGTATTTT. It is translated as CASSLRADADTQYF.

V usage is TRBV4-1 and J usage is TRBJ2-1; D possibly corresponds to TRBD1 (6 bases). V was trimmed by 1 base and J by 7 bases, leaving 14 bases between them. This CDR3 has 15 amino acids. Germline CDR1 is MGHRA and CDR2 is YSYEKL. The CDR3 spells CASSQGLGALNEQFF. As DNA, the CDR3 is TGCGCCAGCAGCCAAGGTCTGGGGGCCTTAAATGAGCAGTTCTTC.

V is TRBV25-1 and J is TRBJ2-2; 11 positions agree with TRBD2. CDR3 length equals 17 residues. Germline V lookup: CDR1 MGHDK, CDR2 SYGVNS. V trimming: 1 base; J trimming: 3 bases; junction bases outside the gene matches: 4. The CDR3 DNA reads as TGTGCCAGCAGTGAATCAGGGACTAGCGGCTACACCGGGGAGCTGTTTTTT. This sequence encodes CASSESGTSGYTGELFF.

The chain uses TRBV30 and TRBJ2-7, with D maybe TRBD2 (6 bases). CDR3 length: 13 residues. Germline V gene sequence: CDR1 GTSNPN, CDR2 SVGIG (reference sequence). Trimming took off 4 bases at V and 0 bases at J, with 10 bases between the two ends. The CDR3 reads CAWIGGNSYEQYF. The CDR3 DNA reads as TGTGCCTGGATCGGCGGGAACTCCTACGAGCAGTACTTC.

The chain has TRBV28 and TRBJ2-7; 11 nucleotides agree with TRBD2. V lost 2 bases and J lost 3; bases outside the gene matches: 3. There are 15 residues in the CDR3. CDR1 and CDR2 from the germline V gene are MDHEN and SYDVKM. The CDR3 here is CASSLPGLAVYEQYF. CDR3 in DNA: TGTGCCAGCAGTTTACCGGGACTAGCGGTCTACGAGCAGTACTTC.

This chain connects TRBV2 to TRBJ2-7; TRBD1 agrees at 9 bases. CDR3 length: 15 residues. CDR1 is SNHLY, CDR2 FYNNEI, per germline. Unmatched junction bases numbered 5, after V lost 4 bases and J lost 1 base. The chain's CDR3 is CASSGDRDNSYEQYF. CDR3 bases: TGTGCCAGCAGTGGGGACAGGGACAATTCCTACGAGCAGTACTTC.

The chain carries TRBV4-1 and TRBJ2-4; 8 nucleotides line up with TRBD1. Trimming took 2 bases from V and 2 from J; bases not matched to a gene: 8. Germline CDR1 and CDR2: MGHRA and YSYEKL. The CDR3 contains 17 residues. CDR3 residues: CASSQTGQGQTKNIQYF. The CDR3 region has the DNA TGCGCCAGCAGCCAAACAGGACAGGGCCAAACCAAAAACATTCAGTACTTC.

The chain carries TRBV29-1 and TRBJ2-5; 10 bases agree with TRBD2. The V gene end was trimmed by 8 bases and the J gene end by 4 bases; junction bases not matched to a gene: 10. Germline CDR1 SQVTM, CDR2 ANQGSEA. The CDR3 is 14 amino acids. The CDR3 DNA sequence: TGCAGCACAAGGACTAGCGGATACCTAGAGACCCAGTACTTC. Protein: CSTRTSGYLETQYF.

Remarks on this clone: A read error may account for a junction end that differs from germline. The V and J genes are TRBV5-1 and TRBJ2-5; tentatively, D is TRBD2 (5 bases). The CDR3 covers 14 residues. Germline V lookup: CDR1 SGHRS, CDR2 YFSETQ. The CDR3 spells CASTLVAPQETQYF. Written as DNA, the CDR3 is TGCGCCAGCACCTTGGTAGCGCCCCAAGAGACCCAGTACTTC. Variable domain in full (rest from reference TRBV5-1 and TRBJ2-5): KAGVTQTPRYLIKTRGQQVTLSCSPISGHRSVSWYQQTPGQGLQFLFEYFSETQRNKGNFPGRFSGRQFSNSRSEMNVSTLELGDSALYLCASTLVAPQETQYFGPGTRLLVL.

V usage is TRBV4-2 and J usage is TRBJ1-1, with TRBD1 identical over 9 bases. The CDR3 extends over 15 amino acids. The ends lost 3 bases at V and 5 bases at J; junction bases unmatched: 7. Germline loops: CDR1 LGHNA, CDR2 YNFKEQ. The CDR3 sequence is CASSHSGTGNTEAFF. CDR3 nucleotide sequence: TGTGCCAGCAGCCACTCCGGGACAGGGAATACTGAAGCTTTCTTT.

J is TRBJ2-1 and V is TRBV30, with a possible D match to TRBD2 (6 bases). The CDR3 is 11 amino acids. V gave up 2 bases and J gave up 14 bases, with 13 bases separating them. Germline-derived CDR1 and CDR2 are GTSNPN and SVGIG (reference sequence). The CDR3 DNA reads as TGTGCCTGGAGTCGGGCAGGCGGGGAGTTCTTC. Its protein is CAWSRAGGEFF.

This sequence joins TRBV19 and TRBJ1-2; 7 bases are shared with TRBD1. The length of the CDR3 is 14 residues. Per the germline V gene, CDR1 is LNHDA and CDR2 is SQIVND (reference sequence). V was pared by 8 bases and J by 2 bases, with 8 bases of the junction left unmatched. CDR3 loop: CASDRQGRNYGYTF. CDR3 DNA: TGTGCCAGTGATCGACAGGGTAGAAACTATGGCTACACCTTC.

This chain connects TRBV5-8 to TRBJ1-1; 10 bases line up with TRBD1. This CDR3 region has 18 residues. The ends lost 3 bases at V and 3 bases at J; junction bases unmatched: 14. The germline V gene has CDR1 SGHTS and CDR2 YDEGEE. CDR3 nucleotides: TGTGCCAGCAGCTCCTACACAACGACCGGGACAGGGGACACTGAAGCTTTCTTT. It is translated as CASSSYTTTGTGDTEAFF.

The V and J genes are TRBV4-2 and TRBJ1-2; D is uncertain. Trimming left V 4 bases short and J 3 bases short, with 6 bases between. Per germline, CDR1 LGHNA and CDR2 YNFKEQ. The CDR3 sequence is 12 residues long. This CDR3 is CASSPPDYGYTF. The CDR3 DNA reads TGTGCCAGCAGCCCTCCGGACTATGGCTACACCTTC.

The rearrangement uses TRBV7-6 and TRBJ2-2, with D perhaps matching TRBD2 (5 bases). Looked up from germline, CDR1 is SGHVS and CDR2 is FNYEAQ. This CDR3 comprises 15 residues. V shed 1 base and J shed 0 bases, with 6 bases lying between them. The CDR3 protein is CASSLGGPNTGELFF. As DNA, the CDR3 is TGTGCCAGCAGCTTAGGAGGGCCGAACACCGGGGAGCTGTTTTTT.

CDR3 protein: CAWSAKGAFYEQYF. CDR3 DNA sequence: TGTGCCTGGAGTGCGAAAGGGGCTTTCTACGAGCAGTACTTC. This chain joins TRBV30 and TRBJ2-5; a possible D gene is TRBD1 (5 bases). Near its end, the DNA agrees better with TRBJ2-7, so the J call may be wrong. CDR3 size: 14 residues. Germline CDR1 and CDR2: GTSNPN and SVGIG (reference sequence).

The CDR3 is CAISTAGAQETQYF. Here the CDR3 DNA reads TGTGCCATCAGTACCGCGGGGGCGCAAGAGACCCAGTACTTC. The rearrangement joins TRBV10-3 to TRBJ2-5, with a tentative D call TRBD2 (7 bases). V was clipped by 5 bases and J by 2 bases, with 12 bases between them. Germline V gene sequence: CDR1 ENHRY, CDR2 SYGVKD. The CDR3 runs 14 residues.

CDR3 residues: CASSLEELQAVYGYTF. The CDR3 DNA reads TGTGCCAGCAGCTTAGAGGAGCTACAGGCAGTGTATGGCTACACCTTC. The chain carries TRBV7-9 and TRBJ1-2; D perhaps matches TRBD1 (5 bases). Germline V CDR1 and CDR2: SEHNR, FQNEAQ (reference sequence). Trimming removed 1 base from V and 5 bases from J, with 17 bases in between. CDR3 size: 16 residues.

The V call is TRBV13, the J call TRBJ1-1; D remains ambiguous. The CDR3 contains 14 residues. The V end was cut by 0 bases, the J end by 4 bases, with 9 bases between. From germline, CDR1 is PRHDT and CDR2 FYEKMQ (reference sequence). The CDR3 region is CASSLGTFGTEAFF. The CDR3 DNA follows: TGTGCCAGCAGCTTAGGGACTTTTGGCACTGAAGCTTTCTTT.

The chain recombines TRBV11-3 with TRBJ2-7; possibly TRBD2 for D (6 bases). The CDR3 sequence is 15 residues long. The germline CDR1 and CDR2 sequences are SGHNT and YENEEA. Trimming cost V 5 bases and J 5 bases, with 19 bases left between them. CDR3 in DNA: TGTGCCAGCAGCCCGGGTTTTGGGGGGTTCGACGAGCAGTACTTC. Amino acids: CASSPGFGGFDEQYF. The whole variable domain, remainder taken from reference TRBV11-3 and TRBJ2-7, is EAGVVQSPRYKIIEKKQPVAFWCNPISGHNTLYWYLQNLGQGPELLIRYENEEAVDDSQLPKDRFSAERLKGVDSTLKIQPAELGDSAVYLCASSPGFGGFDEQYFGPGTRLTVT.

The chain joins TRBV19 to TRBJ1-1; possibly TRBD1 for D (6 bases). CDR1 and CDR2 from the germline V gene are LNHDA and SQIVND (reference sequence). CDR3 length: 14 residues. V was shortened by 5 bases and J by 5 bases, with 15 bases between the two germline ends. The CDR3: CASSPLDRETEAFF. The CDR3 nucleotides read TGTGCCAGTAGTCCCCTGGACAGAGAGACTGAAGCTTTCTTT. The full variable domain, in which reference TRBV19 and TRBJ1-1 provide the parts outside the CDR3, is DGGITQSPKYLFRKEGQNVTLSCEQNLNHDAMYWYRQDPGQGLRLIYYSQIVNDFQKGDIAEGYSVSREKKESFPLTVTSAQKNPTAFYLCASSPLDRETEAFFGQGTRLTVV.

The chain joins TRBV2 to TRBJ1-2; D might be TRBD1 (5 bases). Germline CDR1 SNHLY, CDR2 FYNNEI. The CDR3 length is 13 residues. The V gene lost 2 bases and the J gene lost 5 bases, with 9 bases spanning the gap. CDR3: CASSELGRYGYTF. CDR3 sequence (DNA): TGTGCCAGCAGTGAATTGGGGCGTTATGGCTACACCTTC.

To note about this clone: Other DNA sequences in this specimen translate into the identical CDR3. The chain has TRBV7-9 and TRBJ1-4; D unresolved. The V gene lost 4 bases and the J gene lost 10 bases, with 10 bases spanning the gap. The CDR3 extends over 12 amino acids. Germline loops: CDR1 SEHNR, CDR2 FQNEAQ (reference sequence). The CDR3 loop reads CASSSSPGKLFF. The CDR3 region has the DNA TGTGCCAGCAGCTCTTCACCCGGAAAACTGTTTTTT.